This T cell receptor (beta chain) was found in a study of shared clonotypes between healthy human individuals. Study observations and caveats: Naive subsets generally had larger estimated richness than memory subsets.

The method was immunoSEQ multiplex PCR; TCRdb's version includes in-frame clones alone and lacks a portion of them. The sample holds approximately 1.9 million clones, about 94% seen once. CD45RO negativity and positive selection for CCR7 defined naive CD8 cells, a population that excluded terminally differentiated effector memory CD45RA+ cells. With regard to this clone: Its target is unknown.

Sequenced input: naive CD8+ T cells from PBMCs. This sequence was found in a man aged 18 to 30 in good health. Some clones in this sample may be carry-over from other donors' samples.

For the CDR3, the DNA is TGCAGCGTCTGGGGCGTAGCGAGTCGAGACATTCAGTACTTC. Translating gives CSVWGVASRDIQYF. The V gene is TRBV29-1, the J gene TRBJ2-4, with D perhaps assigned TRBD1 or TRBD2 (5 bases each). This CDR3 has 14 residues. Germline CDR1 SQVTM, CDR2 ANQGSEA. Trimming removed 6 bases from V and 8 bases from J, with 20 bases in between. Drawing the rest from reference TRBV29-1 and TRBJ2-4, the complete variable domain is SAVISQKPSRDICQRGTSLTIQCQVDSQVTMMFWYRQQPGQSLTLIATANQGSEATYESGFVIDKFPISRPNLTFSTLTVSNMSPEDSSIYLCSVWGVASRDIQYFGAGTRLSVL.